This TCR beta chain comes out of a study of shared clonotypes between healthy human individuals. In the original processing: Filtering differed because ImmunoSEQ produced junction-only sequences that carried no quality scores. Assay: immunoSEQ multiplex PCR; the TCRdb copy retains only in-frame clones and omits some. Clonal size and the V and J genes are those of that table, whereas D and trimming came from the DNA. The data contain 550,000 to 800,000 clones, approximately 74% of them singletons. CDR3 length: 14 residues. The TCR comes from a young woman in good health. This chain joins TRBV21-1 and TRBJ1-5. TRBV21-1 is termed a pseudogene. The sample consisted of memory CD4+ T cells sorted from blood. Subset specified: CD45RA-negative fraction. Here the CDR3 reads CASSPFGRDQPQHF. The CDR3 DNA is TGTGCCAGCAGCCCTTTTGGTAGAGATCAGCCCCAGCATTTT.